This TCR beta chain comes out of a study of T cells in Graves' hyperthyroidism and ophthalmopathy. The study, taken as a whole, reports: Expanded thyroid clonotypes (above 0.001) were mostly also found in blood.

Losses at the gene ends were 8 bases for V and 5 bases for J; bases not matched to a gene: 9. The CDR3 totals 14 residues. Germline V gives CDR1 ENHRY, CDR2 SYGVKD. Regions amplified from RNA transcripts were the TCR beta CDR3 regions. The HTBI primer set was used in a first-round RT-PCR of the TCR CDR3. In TCRdb, the multiplex PCR reads were re-called with MiXCR into one record per CDR3 protein. Of 250,000 to 300,000 distinct CDR3 sequences in the sample, roughly an eighth were seen once. A lack of ophthalmopathy progression within 18 months defined stable Graves' hyperthyroidism. The patients, who ranged from 18 to 65 in age, presented with newly diagnosed hyperthyroidism lasting under 2 months. Diagnoses were made from clinical symptoms, serum measures (thyroxine and TRAb), thyroid ultrasound and orbital computed tomography. For this clonotype: What it binds is not known.

The receptor's source is a woman aged 40 to 49 with Graves' hyperthyroidism. Sequencing was performed on blood. The genes are TRBV10-3 and TRBJ2-1, with TRBD2 matching over 7 bases. CDR3 in DNA: TGTGCCATCGGAGAGCGGGACGAAGACAATGAGCAGTTCTTC. This sequence encodes CAIGERDEDNEQFF.